The clone carrying this T cell receptor (beta chain) was observed a single time. What it binds is not known. The V end was cut by 6 bases, the J end by 3 bases, with 15 bases between. The germline V gene encodes CDR1 SGHRS and CDR2 YFSETQ. The CDR3 is made up of 15 amino acids. This sample was taken from a study of STAT3 mutations in large granular lymphocyte leukemia. Looking at the study overall: Roughly half the longitudinally sequenced T-LGLL patients had canonical STAT3 mutations. Broader study findings: Clonal expansion was inferred from samples taken at other timepoints. In several patients, dominant TCR clone burden exceeded STAT3 mutant burden. TCR clonotype switching after therapy occurred in about 30% of the 18 patients. In T-cell large granular lymphocyte leukemia, about half of patients showed multiple immunodominant subclonotypes.

Clones were sequenced by immunoSEQ multiplex PCR, and TCRdb holds only the in-frame ones, with some missing. This table holds 12,000 or so clones, approximately 85% found once. This chain connects TRBV5-1 to TRBJ2-2; TRBD1 or TRBD2 may be the D gene (6 bases each). Material for sequencing was peripheral blood mononuclear cells. The source of this sequence is a man older than 75 with T-cell large granular lymphocyte leukemia. Some clones in this sample may be carry-over from other donors' samples. The CDR3 protein is CASTALGGHTGELFF. The CDR3 DNA is TGCGCCAGCACGGCATTGGGGGGCCACACCGGGGAGCTGTTTTTT.